This T cell receptor (beta chain) came from a study of blood T cell repertoires in COVID-19. Study overall: Samples came from the United States, Italy and Spain, spanning acute and convalescent COVID-19. The analysed material was cDNA or gDNA that came from T cells, B-cell-depleted T cells, or PBMCs.

In this sample, this clone turned up once. The authors' processing: Estimation of nucleated cell counts was performed using reference gene primer amplification. The assay was immunoSEQ multiplex PCR, and TCRdb's table has in-frame clones only and misses some. V and J calls plus clone size are reproduced from that table; the DNA served to infer D and trimming. The data contain about 260,000 clones, around 86% of them singletons. CDR1 and CDR2 (germline): SGHRS, YFSETQ. The CDR3 consists of 15 residues. Trimming shortened V by 0 bases and J by 2 bases, and 12 bases separated the two germline ends. The chain is built from TRBV5-1 and TRBJ2-7; perhaps TRBD1 as D (6 bases). The receptor was isolated from a man aged 35 to 55 who had recovered from COVID-19. Material: peripheral blood. CDR3 loop: CASSLGQGPTYEQYF. In DNA, the CDR3 is TGCGCCAGCAGCTTGGGGCAGGGGCCGACCTACGAGCAGTACTTC.